These 15 T cell receptor beta chains were all obtained from the same sample, sequenced in a study of blood T cell repertoires in COVID-19. Clones were read by immunoSEQ multiplex PCR, and TCRdb kept only the in-frame ones, dropping some. The table records some 250,000 clones, 70% to 75% of them present only once. Specimen: peripheral blood. These receptors came from an elderly woman with acute or convalescent COVID-19.

V is TRBV6-5 and J is TRBJ2-5; D not resolved. Germline values: CDR1 MNHEY, CDR2 SVGAGI. The CDR3 is 12 residues long. The V gene lost 6 bases and the J gene lost 7 bases, with 12 bases spanning the gap. The CDR3 DNA is TGTGCCAGCAGCCCGCGACCGGGGACCCAGTACTTC. Its translation: CASSPRPGTQYF.

The V call is TRBV30, the J call TRBJ2-7; the D is unclear. V shed 1 base and J shed 6 bases, with 10 bases lying between them. The V gene's germline CDR1 is GTSNPN and CDR2 SVGIG (reference sequence). This CDR3 has 12 residues. The CDR3 sequence: CAWSASRVEQYF. In DNA, the CDR3 is TGTGCCTGGAGTGCATCTCGGGTCGAGCAGTACTTC.

V gene TRBV18 combines with J gene TRBJ2-7, with 8 bases fitting TRBD1. V shed 5 bases, J shed 5 bases, and the junction held 5 bases outside the gene matches. Germline-derived CDR1 and CDR2 are KGHSH and LQKENI. The CDR3 runs 13 residues. In DNA, the CDR3 is TGTGCCAGCTCAGGAGCAGGGGGCCACGAGCAGTACTTC. Encoded protein: CASSGAGGHEQYF.

The V and J genes are TRBV19 and TRBJ1-2; D is ambiguous. V was pared by 3 bases and J by 4 bases, with 21 bases between. Per germline, CDR1 LNHDA and CDR2 SQIVND (reference sequence). This CDR3 has 17 residues. CDR3 region: CASSISREMGTVYGYTF. The CDR3 DNA reads TGTGCCAGTAGTATCTCCCGGGAAATGGGTACGGTCTATGGCTACACCTTC. The full variable domain, its missing parts supplied by reference TRBV19 and TRBJ1-2, is DGGITQSPKYLFRKEGQNVTLSCEQNLNHDAMYWYRQDPGQGLRLIYYSQIVNDFQKGDIAEGYSVSREKKESFPLTVTSAQKNPTAFYLCASSISREMGTVYGYTFGSGTRLTVV.

This clone has only a few counts. The chain carries TRBV5-1 and TRBJ2-7, with TRBD1 matching over 9 bases. The CDR3 runs 12 residues. CDR1 SGHRS and CDR2 YFSETQ come from the germline V gene. Losses at the gene ends were 7 bases for V and 6 bases for J; bases not matched to a gene: 5. The CDR3 protein is CASRTGVGEQYF. Written as DNA, the CDR3 is TGCGCCAGCCGGACAGGGGTTGGCGAGCAGTACTTC.

The chain combines TRBV6-1 with TRBJ2-5; 9 positions match TRBD1. This CDR3 has 13 residues. With V trimmed by 1 base and J by 8 bases, 2 bases remained unmatched. Germline assignment: CDR1 MNHNS and CDR2 SASEGT. The CDR3 DNA reads TGTGCCAGCAGTGAAGAACAGGGGGCTACCCAGTACTTC. Translating it yields CASSEEQGATQYF.

J is TRBJ2-1 and V is TRBV19; a weak D match, TRBD1 (5 bases). The CDR3 is 16 amino acids. CDR1 is LNHDA, CDR2 SQIVND, per germline (reference sequence). Trimming took off 3 bases at V and 3 bases at J, with 15 bases between the two ends. CDR3 amino acids: CASSMVRPRGYNEQFF. The CDR3 DNA reads TGTGCCAGTAGTATGGTAAGGCCTAGGGGCTACAATGAGCAGTTCTTC. Full variable domain (remainder filled in from reference TRBV19 and TRBJ2-1): DGGITQSPKYLFRKEGQNVTLSCEQNLNHDAMYWYRQDPGQGLRLIYYSQIVNDFQKGDIAEGYSVSREKKESFPLTVTSAQKNPTAFYLCASSMVRPRGYNEQFFGPGTRLTVL.

The chain carries TRBV6-2 or TRBV6-3 and TRBJ2-6; a weak D match, TRBD1 (7 bases). This CDR3 is built from 20 residues. The germline V gene encodes CDR1 MNHEY and CDR2 SVGEGT. The germline V and J ends were trimmed by 4 bases and 0 bases, with 22 bases remaining between them. The CDR3 sequence: CASSFPIVQGGSSGANVLTF. For the CDR3, the DNA is TGTGCCAGCAGTTTTCCGATCGTCCAGGGGGGAAGCTCTGGGGCCAACGTCCTGACTTTC.

The rearrangement joins TRBV5-1 to TRBJ1-2, with 8 positions matching TRBD1. Germline CDR1 is SGHRS and CDR2 is YFSETQ. The junction had 2 bases not matched to a gene; V was cut back by 5 bases and J by 2 bases. This CDR3 is 13 amino acids long. CDR3 in DNA: TGCGCCAGCAGGGACAGGGCGAACTATGGCTACACCTTC. Translation gives CASRDRANYGYTF. The complete variable domain, with remaining parts taken from reference TRBV5-1 and TRBJ1-2, reads KAGVTQTPRYLIKTRGQQVTLSCSPISGHRSVSWYQQTPGQGLQFLFEYFSETQRNKGNFPGRFSGRQFSNSRSEMNVSTLELGDSALYLCASRDRANYGYTFGSGTRLTVV.

The J gene is TRBJ1-4, the V gene TRBV4-1, with no clear D. The CDR3 has 15 residues. Between the trimmed V and J ends, which lost 2 bases and 7 bases, there was a span of 14 bases. Per the germline V gene, CDR1 is MGHRA and CDR2 is YSYEKL. CDR3 loop: CASSQSTFSGEKLFF. CDR3 in DNA: TGCGCCAGCAGCCAAAGTACCTTTTCGGGTGAAAAACTGTTTTTT.

The chain combines TRBV29-1 with TRBJ1-2; no definite D call. Trimming removed 5 bases from V and 7 bases from J, with 20 bases in between. This CDR3 is built from 14 residues. Germline CDR1 reads SQVTM; CDR2 reads ANQGSEA. The CDR3 sequence is CSVLRPGLGSGYTF. Here the CDR3 DNA reads TGCAGCGTTCTAAGACCGGGTCTCGGCTCTGGCTACACCTTC. The variable domain in full, with the rest retrieved from reference TRBV29-1 and TRBJ1-2, is SAVISQKPSRDICQRGTSLTIQCQVDSQVTMMFWYRQQPGQSLTLIATANQGSEATYESGFVIDKFPISRPNLTFSTLTVSNMSPEDSSIYLCSVLRPGLGSGYTFGSGTRLTVV.

The chain carries TRBV4-1 and TRBJ2-6; 8 bases are shared with TRBD2. The ends lost 4 bases at V and 2 bases at J; junction bases unmatched: 7. The germline CDR1 and CDR2 sequences are MGHRA and YSYEKL. The CDR3 runs to 17 residues. CDR3: CASSLAGGVAGANVLTF. The CDR3 DNA follows: TGCGCCAGCAGCCTCGCCGGGGGGGTCGCTGGGGCCAACGTCCTGACTTTC.

The chain employs TRBV19 and TRBJ1-5; the match to TRBD1 covers 10 bases. V lost 6 bases, J lost 4 bases, and 3 bases stayed unmatched. Germline loops: CDR1 LNHDA, CDR2 SQIVND (reference sequence). The CDR3 sequence is 14 residues long. CDR3: CASRRTGGNQPQHF. DNA for the CDR3: TGTGCCAGTAGGCGGACAGGGGGGAATCAGCCCCAGCATTTT.

The chain combines TRBV11-2 with TRBJ2-3; possible D gene TRBD2, 6 bases. Germline V CDR1 and CDR2: SGHAT, FQNNGV. V shed 5 bases and J shed 5 bases, with 17 bases lying between them. The CDR3 length is 15 residues. The CDR3 is CASSPIAASGDTQYF. CDR3 DNA: TGTGCCAGCAGCCCCATAGCGGCCTCCGGAGATACGCAGTATTTT.

This clone was recorded a few times. This chain connects TRBV27 to TRBJ1-5; D is perhaps TRBD1 (6 bases). Trimming cost V 5 bases and J 6 bases, with 14 bases left between them. Germline CDR1 MNHEY, CDR2 SMNVEV (reference sequence). The CDR3 runs 14 residues. CDR3 DNA sequence: TGTGCCAGCAGTCGCAGGGGATCGGTTCAGCCCCAGCATTTT. The encoded protein is CASSRRGSVQPQHF.